This entry concerns a single T cell receptor beta chain. One end of the junction fails to match germline, which may point to a read error. This sample was taken from a study of tumor-infiltrating lymphocytes in primary liver carcinoma. The investigators made TCR beta cDNA from roughly 460 ng total RNA, using a constant-region primer. Modified slightly, ARM-PCR produced TCR beta libraries over three nested multiplex PCR rounds. TCRdb ran MiXCR on the multiplex PCR reads and lists one entry per CDR3 protein. The sample has more than 70,000 distinct CDR3 sequences; 72% are singletons. The roughly 18-32 mg bulk tissue piece was not sorted before simultaneous RNA and DNA extraction. This receptor was identified in a man in his forties or fifties with primary liver carcinoma and hepatitis B virus infection. Source material: liver tumor tissue from sampling region 1. The subset is: tumor region T1, superior pole.

The CDR3 here is CVSSRTTGGTQPQHF. The CDR3 nucleotides read TGTGTCAGCAGTCGGACGACCGGAGGGACTCAGCCCCAGCATTTT. The chain couples TRBV6-5 to TRBJ1-5; a possible D gene is TRBD1 (5 bases). The CDR3 extends over 15 amino acids. Germline V gene data show CDR1 as MNHEY and CDR2 as SVGAGI.